The entry below gives a single T cell receptor beta chain sequence along with its context. Its antigen is undetermined. These data originate in a study of Graves' ophthalmopathy and Graves' hyperthyroidism. For the study at large: The authors defined stable hyperthyroidism as no ophthalmopathy within 18 months of follow-up.

Overall study findings and caveats: Appearing in blood as well were most expanded thyroid clonotypes above 0.001 frequency.

For repertoire sequencing, the TCR beta CDR3 regions were amplified from RNA transcripts. The workflow started with a first-round RT-PCR run with HTBI primers and then moved on to a second-round multiplex PCR. TCRdb reprocessed the multiplex PCR reads with MiXCR, giving one entry per CDR3 protein. The sample lists over a million distinct CDR3 sequences; 35% to 40% were seen once. The V end lost 3 bases, the J end lost 0 bases, and 9 bases lay between the germline ends. This CDR3 has 14 amino acids. Germline-derived CDR1 and CDR2 are DFQATT and SNEGSKA (reference sequence). Among the hyperthyroidism patients, all were newly diagnosed, aged 18 to 65, with under 2 months' duration.

Specimen: peripheral blood or thyroid tissue (not recorded which). The V call is TRBV20-1, the J call TRBJ1-5; D is ambiguous. The sequence derives from an adult man with Graves' hyperthyroidism. The CDR3 nucleotides read TGCAGTGCTAGTTACAGAGTTAGCAATCAGCCCCAGCATTTT. It encodes CSASYRVSNQPQHF.